One and the same sample provided the 28 T cell receptor beta chains below, sequenced in a study of human T cells and chemical hapten exposure. MiXCR was run by TCRdb on the RACE reads, yielding one entry per CDR3 protein. The data show tens of thousands of distinct CDR3 sequences, approximately 9.9% seen once. Time point reported: pre-sensitization, week 0. Treatment in this sample: therapeutic diphenylcyclopropenone sensitization with weekly scalp DPC. This material consisted of whole blood, taken in connection with sensitization to the hapten diphenylcyclopropenone (DPC). These receptors all stem from a woman in her forties or fifties with alopecia areata. Some clones in this sample may be carry-over from other donors' samples.

The table lists this clonotype with many counts. V and J are TRBV20-1 and TRBJ1-2; D may be TRBD1 (6 bases). Germline assignment: CDR1 DFQATT and CDR2 SNEGSKA (reference sequence). CDR3 length equals 14 residues. With 3 bases removed from V and 6 bases from J, the gap between germline ends came to 17 bases. The CDR3 DNA is TGCAGTGCTAGGGGGGACACGGCCACTGATGGCTACACCTTC. This translates into CSARGDTATDGYTF.

A few counts support this clonotype. The V gene is TRBV5-4, the J gene TRBJ1-2; D call uncertain. The germline gives CDR1 SGHNT, CDR2 YYREEE (reference sequence). Trimming took 2 bases from V and 2 from J, leaving 10 bases between them. This CDR3 comprises 14 residues. The CDR3: CASSLMWVNYGYTF. The CDR3, as DNA: TGTGCCAGCAGCTTAATGTGGGTGAACTATGGCTACACCTTC.

The V call is TRBV6-1, the J call TRBJ2-2; 11 bases match TRBD2. Losses at the gene ends were 6 bases for V and 5 bases for J; bases not matched to a gene: 2. Germline V gives CDR1 MNHNS, CDR2 SASEGT. The CDR3 loop spans 14 amino acids. This chain's CDR3 is CASSRLAGTGELFF. CDR3 in DNA: TGTGCCAGCAGCAGACTAGCGGGGACCGGGGAGCTGTTTTTT.

This clonotype was observed a handful of times. The rearrangement joins TRBV28 to TRBJ2-7; unclear D gene. Germline V gene sequence: CDR1 MDHEN, CDR2 SYDVKM. The germline V and J ends were trimmed by 3 bases and 6 bases, with 9 bases remaining between them. This CDR3 has 12 amino acids. The CDR3 sequence: CASSFGRREQYF. The CDR3 region has the DNA TGTGCCAGCAGTTTCGGCCGTCGCGAGCAGTACTTC.

The V gene is TRBV27, the J gene TRBJ2-1; TRBD2 might be the D (5 bases). Trimming left V 6 bases short and J 0 bases short, with 9 bases between. This CDR3 has 14 residues. Germline loops: CDR1 MNHEY, CDR2 SMNVEV (reference sequence). CDR3 nucleotides: TGTGCCAGCAGACCCGGGAACTCCTACAATGAGCAGTTCTTC. It yields the protein CASRPGNSYNEQFF.

This clonotype turned up a few times. This sequence joins TRBV11-1 and TRBJ2-5; D may be TRBD2 (6 bases). Germline assignment: CDR1 SGHAT and CDR2 FQDESV (reference sequence). Trimming shortened V by 8 bases and J by 3 bases, and 13 bases separated the two germline ends. The CDR3 is 13 residues long. The CDR3 DNA follows: TGTGCCAGCCGGCCTTGGAGGGAAGAGACCCAGTACTTC. It encodes CASRPWREETQYF.

This clonotype has a count of ten or more. The rearrangement joins TRBV7-6 to TRBJ2-1, with 10 bases that match TRBD2. The germline V gene has CDR1 SGHVS and CDR2 FNYEAQ. V was clipped by 5 bases and J by 8 bases; unmatched bases: 15. This CDR3 has 17 residues. The CDR3 DNA sequence: TGTGCCAGCAGCCCAGACAAAATAGCGGGAGGCCTGGATGAGCAGTTCTTC. Amino acids: CASSPDKIAGGLDEQFF.

This clonotype was found many times. The rearrangement uses TRBV7-6 and TRBJ1-2, with D possibly being TRBD1 (6 bases). Looked up from germline, CDR1 is SGHVS and CDR2 is FNYEAQ. CDR3 length equals 14 residues. V lost 0 bases to trimming and J lost 7 bases, with 12 bases between them. CDR3 sequence reads: CASSLARGAIGYTF. CDR3 nucleotides: TGTGCCAGCAGCTTAGCTCGGGGGGCAATTGGCTACACCTTC.

This clonotype was found a few times. The V call is TRBV2, the J call TRBJ2-1; D not resolved. The CDR3 extends over 10 amino acids. Trimming took off 4 bases at V and 10 bases at J, with 5 bases between the two ends. CDR1 and CDR2 (germline): SNHLY, FYNNEI. The CDR3 nucleotides are TGTGCCAGCAGTGGGTACGAGCAGTTCTTC. Translating gives CASSGYEQFF.

This clonotype was detected ten times or more. The chain employs TRBV6-6 and TRBJ2-1, with 12 bases matching TRBD2. V lost 0 bases to trimming and J lost 7 bases; unmatched junction nucleotides: 10. The germline V gene encodes CDR1 MNHNY and CDR2 SVGAGI (reference sequence). The CDR3 has 18 amino acids. DNA for the CDR3: TGTGCCAGCAGTTACTCGATCCCGGCTAGCGGGAGGGGTAATGAGCAGTTCTTC. Protein product: CASSYSIPASGRGNEQFF.

The chain employs TRBV20-1 and TRBJ1-1, with 8 bases aligning to TRBD1. The CDR3 sequence is 11 residues long. V lost 6 bases, J lost 11 bases, and 8 bases stayed unmatched. The germline V gene has CDR1 DFQATT and CDR2 SNEGSKA (reference sequence). CDR3 DNA sequence: TGCAGTGCGAGACAGGGGAGCAGCGCTTTCTTT. Translated: CSARQGSSAFF.

Many counts were recorded for this clonotype. The chain carries TRBV6-5 and TRBJ2-7; D is unclear. CDR3 size: 15 residues. Germline assignment: CDR1 MNHEY and CDR2 SVGAGI. Trimming pared 5 bases from V and 4 bases from J, leaving 18 bases between. The CDR3 DNA reads as TGTGCCAGCAGTACAGCCGTGGGCGGACCTTACGAGCAGTACTTC. This gives the protein CASSTAVGGPYEQYF.

This clonotype appeared many times. CDR3 sequence: CASSPPGSFANTGELFF. The CDR3 DNA is TGTGCCAGCAGCCCCCCGGGGAGCTTCGCGAACACCGGGGAGCTGTTTTTT. The chain carries TRBV11-2 and TRBJ2-2; D is possibly TRBD2 (5 bases). Germline V gives CDR1 SGHAT, CDR2 FQNNGV. The V end lost 5 bases, the J end lost 0 bases, and 16 bases lay between the germline ends. The length of the CDR3 is 17 residues.

This clonotype showed up many times. The rearrangement uses TRBV18 and TRBJ2-7; D not certain. Trimming left V 6 bases short and J 3 bases short, with 18 bases between. CDR1 and CDR2 from the germline V gene are KGHSH and LQKENI. The CDR3 has 15 residues. This chain's CDR3 is CASSMGGEVRYEQYF. CDR3 nucleotide sequence: TGTGCCAGCTCCATGGGCGGCGAGGTTCGCTACGAGCAGTACTTC. The full variable domain, with the rest looked up from reference TRBV18 and TRBJ2-7, is NAGVMQNPRHLVRRRGQEARLRCSPMKGHSHVYWYRQLPEEGLKFMVYLQKENIIDESGMPKERFSAEFPKEGPSILRIQQVVRGDSAAYFCASSMGGEVRYEQYFGPGTRLTVT.

The J gene is TRBJ1-2, the V gene TRBV5-1, with TRBD1 as a possible D gene (6 bases). V was shortened by 2 bases and J by 2 bases, with 10 bases between the two germline ends. This CDR3 comprises 14 residues. CDR1 and CDR2 from the germline V gene are SGHRS and YFSETQ. The CDR3 reads CASSLVQGNYGYTF. In nucleotides, the CDR3 is TGCGCCAGCAGCTTAGTACAGGGCAACTATGGCTACACCTTC.

This clonotype was observed a few times. At one of its ends the junction is not consistent with the germline gene, which may arise from a read error. The rearrangement joins TRBV5-4 to TRBJ1-6; no reliable D call. This CDR3 is built from 14 residues. Per germline, CDR1 SGHNT and CDR2 YYREEE (reference sequence). The CDR3 DNA follows: TGTGCCAGCAGCTTGGTGTACGGGGATTCATCCCTCCACTTT. This translates into CASSLVYGDSSLHF.

This clonotype was counted many times. The chain carries TRBV6-4 and TRBJ2-7; no clear D. The CDR3 totals 16 residues. V was clipped by 2 bases and J by 5 bases, with 19 bases between them. CDR1 MRHNA and CDR2 SNTAGT come from the germline V gene. CDR3 region: CASSDPPGPQTHEQYF. The CDR3 DNA sequence: TGTGCCAGCAGTGACCCTCCTGGACCCCAAACCCACGAGCAGTACTTC.

This clonotype was observed a few times. J is TRBJ2-7 and V is TRBV3-1, with unresolved D. The CDR3 runs to 11 residues. CDR1 and CDR2 (germline): LGHDT, YNNKEL (reference sequence). V lost 4 bases to trimming and J lost 6 bases, with 7 bases between them. CDR3 residues: CASSPGFEQYF. CDR3 nucleotides: TGTGCCAGCAGCCCAGGTTTCGAGCAGTACTTC.

The rearrangement joins TRBV4-2 to TRBJ2-3; D perhaps matches TRBD2 (7 bases). Trimming stripped 1 base from V and 2 bases from J, with 16 bases between. From germline, CDR1 is LGHNA and CDR2 YNFKEQ. The length of the CDR3 is 17 residues. The CDR3 sequence: CASSQARGGVDTDTQYF. The CDR3 DNA is TGTGCCAGCAGCCAAGCGAGAGGGGGGGTCGACACAGATACGCAGTATTTT.

The chain links TRBV7-2 to TRBJ1-4, with TRBD1 as a possible D gene (6 bases). Germline CDR1 is SGHTA and CDR2 is FQGNSA. This CDR3 comprises 20 residues. The ends were cut back, 5 bases at V and 0 bases at J, with 25 bases in the middle. The CDR3 protein is CASSPPLGGGGPTTNEKLFF. The CDR3 DNA reads TGTGCCAGCAGCCCCCCCCTTGGGGGCGGGGGACCCACAACTAATGAAAAACTGTTTTTT.

The chain uses TRBV28 and TRBJ1-2, with D unclear. Looked up from germline, CDR1 is MDHEN and CDR2 is SYDVKM. The V and J ends lost 8 bases and 2 bases respectively, with 6 bases between them. CDR3 length equals 11 residues. The CDR3 DNA follows: TGTGCCAGCCTACGGAACTATGGCTACACCTTC. Protein sequence: CASLRNYGYTF.

This clonotype was detected ten times or more. This sequence joins TRBV7-8 and TRBJ2-1; D perhaps matches TRBD2 (7 bases). This CDR3 comprises 12 residues. CDR1 and CDR2 from the germline V gene are SGHVS and FQNEAQ. V lost 6 bases to trimming and J lost 10 bases, with 13 bases between them. The CDR3 sequence is CASSSGGWEQFF. For the CDR3, the DNA is TGTGCCAGCAGTTCGGGGGGCTGGGAGCAGTTCTTC.

The rearrangement uses TRBV7-2 and TRBJ2-2; D not resolved. This CDR3 is built from 15 residues. Trimming left V 2 bases short and J 7 bases short, with 14 bases between. Germline V gene lookup returns CDR1 SGHTA and CDR2 FQGNSA. For the CDR3, the DNA is TGTGCCAGCAGCTTACTGGAGTTAAAGGGCGGGGAGCTGTTTTTT. As protein: CASSLLELKGGELFF.

This clonotype was observed many times. This chain links TRBV7-2 with TRBJ2-7; D is undetermined. The CDR3 totals 14 residues. Germline V CDR1 and CDR2: SGHTA, FQGNSA. V was pared by 1 base and J by 2 bases, with 9 bases between. The CDR3, as DNA: TGTGCCAGCAGCTTAGGGCCCCCCGCCTACGAGCAGTACTTC. Translation: CASSLGPPAYEQYF.

This clonotype was detected only a few times. The rearrangement links TRBV7-6 to TRBJ2-2; 8 positions match TRBD2. The V segment lost 6 bases and the J segment 2 bases; nucleotides outside the gene matches: 8. The CDR3 covers 16 residues. Germline lookup yields CDR1 SGHVS and CDR2 FNYEAQ. The CDR3 is CASRRGLASNTGELFF. As DNA, the CDR3 is TGTGCCAGCAGACGAGGACTAGCTTCTAACACCGGGGAGCTGTTTTTT.

This clonotype was detected a few times. This rearrangement joins TRBV28 to TRBJ2-7; TRBD2 is a possible D gene (5 bases). The CDR3 has 13 amino acids. The V gene's germline CDR1 is MDHEN and CDR2 SYDVKM. Trimming took 5 bases from V and 3 from J, leaving 11 bases between them. CDR3 nucleotides: TGTGCCAGCAGTATAGCGATACTCTACGAGCAGTACTTC. Translating gives CASSIAILYEQYF.

The sample holds many counts of this clonotype. V and J are TRBV28 and TRBJ2-7; 10 bases fit TRBD2. CDR3 length equals 14 residues. The V gene end was trimmed by 5 bases and the J gene end by 6 bases; junction bases not matched to a gene: 7. CDR1 and CDR2 (germline): MDHEN, SYDVKM. Here the CDR3 reads CASSPSSGRVEQYF. DNA of the CDR3: TGTGCCAGCAGTCCATCTAGCGGGAGAGTCGAGCAGTACTTC.

This clonotype was seen more than once but under ten times. V gene TRBV7-2 combines with J gene TRBJ2-1, with D tentatively TRBD1 (7 bases). This CDR3 spans 15 amino acids. Per germline, CDR1 SGHTA and CDR2 FQGNSA. V shed 5 bases and J shed 10 bases, with 21 bases lying between them. The CDR3 region has the DNA TGTGCCAGCAGCCCTTGGACAGGCACGGGGGTAGAGCAGTTCTTC. Translating it yields CASSPWTGTGVEQFF.